This is a list of T cell receptor beta chains from one sample in a study of cytomegalovirus exposure and HLA in healthy donors. Assay: immunoSEQ multiplex PCR; the TCRdb copy retains only in-frame clones and omits some. The sample lists around 110,000 clones; around two thirds were seen once. The sample comprised PBMCs. The receptors derive from a woman between 40 and 55 years old in good health and CMV-seropositive. CDR3s include the opening cysteine and the closing phenylalanine or tryptophan. The D gene is left open where the match is weak.

V gene	D gene	J gene	CDR3 protein
TRBV27	TRBD1	TRBJ1-1	CASSKQGAGTEAFF
TRBV27	.	TRBJ2-7	CASSLRGGYEQYF
TRBV7-9	.	TRBJ2-1	CASSFEGFLVGEQFF
TRBV28	.	TRBJ1-4	CASRVGGTGKLFF
TRBV5-4	.	TRBJ1-1	CASSLYPGGAFF
TRBV5-1	TRBD2	TRBJ2-3	CASSATSGSTDTQYF
TRBV5-1	.	TRBJ2-1	CASSSTSSRAYNEQFF
TRBV5-1	.	TRBJ1-2	CASSLEGGVSYTF
TRBV7-9	.	TRBJ2-1	CASSLGTTQRINEQFF
TRBV28	TRBD2	TRBJ2-1	CASLTLAGHYNEQFF
TRBV19	TRBD2	TRBJ2-1	CASSRSGGLNEQFF
TRBV25-1	.	TRBJ1-3	CASSAHSGNTIYF
TRBV27	TRBD2	TRBJ2-4	CASSTGLEGIQYF
TRBV5-1	.	TRBJ1-1	CASSAGMNTEAFF
TRBV10-3	TRBD1	TRBJ2-1	CAISVTGYNEQFF
TRBV28	TRBD1	TRBJ2-7	CASSHTGAPHEQYF
TRBV4-1	.	TRBJ1-6	CASSQGASSYNSPLHF
TRBV15	.	TRBJ1-5	CATSRGTAFNQPQHF
TRBV15	.	TRBJ2-1	CATSHKRHPGNEQFF
TRBV13	TRBD2	TRBJ2-2	CASSLVGLAAWSGELFF
TRBV28	TRBD1	TRBJ2-5	CASTRQGEYF
TRBV6-5	.	TRBJ1-2	CATAARTFYGYTF
TRBV19	.	TRBJ1-2	CASKRSGLANYGYTF
TRBV18	.	TRBJ1-5	CASGESGEDQPQHF
TRBV13	TRBD2	TRBJ2-1	CASRTYRTSGRAYEQFF
TRBV7-8	.	TRBJ1-3	CASSLPDRLSGNTIYF
TRBV9	.	TRBJ2-4	CASSVGLSGELQYF
TRBV28	.	TRBJ2-7	CASSSPTEIVFF